This entry describes one TCR beta chain. Its antigen is currently unknown. The data belong to a study of OX40 agonist ivuxolimab in advanced cancers. Findings of the study overall: No antigen was identified for the clonally expanded peripheral T cells.

Libraries were prepared by immunoSEQ multiplex PCR; TCRdb keeps only in-frame clonotypes and omits some of them. The sample has approximately 90,000 clones, roughly 89% seen once; the top ten hold less than 1%. Blood draws occurred at baseline, cycle 4 day 1, and cycle 7 day 1. The starting material was CD4+ or CD8+ T cells sorted from blood, obtained in a trial of the OX40 agonist ivuxolimab. The sequence was collected from an adult with an advanced solid tumor such as melanoma, head and neck, liver or kidney cancer.

The CDR3 nucleotides are TGTGCCAGCAGCTTTAGAAGCACAGATACGCAGTATTTT. It encodes CASSFRSTDTQYF. The chain employs TRBV11-3 and TRBJ2-3; the D is unclear. The CDR3 contains 13 residues. V gave up 3 bases and J gave up 0 bases, with 4 bases separating them. Germline V gives CDR1 SGHNT, CDR2 YENEEA.